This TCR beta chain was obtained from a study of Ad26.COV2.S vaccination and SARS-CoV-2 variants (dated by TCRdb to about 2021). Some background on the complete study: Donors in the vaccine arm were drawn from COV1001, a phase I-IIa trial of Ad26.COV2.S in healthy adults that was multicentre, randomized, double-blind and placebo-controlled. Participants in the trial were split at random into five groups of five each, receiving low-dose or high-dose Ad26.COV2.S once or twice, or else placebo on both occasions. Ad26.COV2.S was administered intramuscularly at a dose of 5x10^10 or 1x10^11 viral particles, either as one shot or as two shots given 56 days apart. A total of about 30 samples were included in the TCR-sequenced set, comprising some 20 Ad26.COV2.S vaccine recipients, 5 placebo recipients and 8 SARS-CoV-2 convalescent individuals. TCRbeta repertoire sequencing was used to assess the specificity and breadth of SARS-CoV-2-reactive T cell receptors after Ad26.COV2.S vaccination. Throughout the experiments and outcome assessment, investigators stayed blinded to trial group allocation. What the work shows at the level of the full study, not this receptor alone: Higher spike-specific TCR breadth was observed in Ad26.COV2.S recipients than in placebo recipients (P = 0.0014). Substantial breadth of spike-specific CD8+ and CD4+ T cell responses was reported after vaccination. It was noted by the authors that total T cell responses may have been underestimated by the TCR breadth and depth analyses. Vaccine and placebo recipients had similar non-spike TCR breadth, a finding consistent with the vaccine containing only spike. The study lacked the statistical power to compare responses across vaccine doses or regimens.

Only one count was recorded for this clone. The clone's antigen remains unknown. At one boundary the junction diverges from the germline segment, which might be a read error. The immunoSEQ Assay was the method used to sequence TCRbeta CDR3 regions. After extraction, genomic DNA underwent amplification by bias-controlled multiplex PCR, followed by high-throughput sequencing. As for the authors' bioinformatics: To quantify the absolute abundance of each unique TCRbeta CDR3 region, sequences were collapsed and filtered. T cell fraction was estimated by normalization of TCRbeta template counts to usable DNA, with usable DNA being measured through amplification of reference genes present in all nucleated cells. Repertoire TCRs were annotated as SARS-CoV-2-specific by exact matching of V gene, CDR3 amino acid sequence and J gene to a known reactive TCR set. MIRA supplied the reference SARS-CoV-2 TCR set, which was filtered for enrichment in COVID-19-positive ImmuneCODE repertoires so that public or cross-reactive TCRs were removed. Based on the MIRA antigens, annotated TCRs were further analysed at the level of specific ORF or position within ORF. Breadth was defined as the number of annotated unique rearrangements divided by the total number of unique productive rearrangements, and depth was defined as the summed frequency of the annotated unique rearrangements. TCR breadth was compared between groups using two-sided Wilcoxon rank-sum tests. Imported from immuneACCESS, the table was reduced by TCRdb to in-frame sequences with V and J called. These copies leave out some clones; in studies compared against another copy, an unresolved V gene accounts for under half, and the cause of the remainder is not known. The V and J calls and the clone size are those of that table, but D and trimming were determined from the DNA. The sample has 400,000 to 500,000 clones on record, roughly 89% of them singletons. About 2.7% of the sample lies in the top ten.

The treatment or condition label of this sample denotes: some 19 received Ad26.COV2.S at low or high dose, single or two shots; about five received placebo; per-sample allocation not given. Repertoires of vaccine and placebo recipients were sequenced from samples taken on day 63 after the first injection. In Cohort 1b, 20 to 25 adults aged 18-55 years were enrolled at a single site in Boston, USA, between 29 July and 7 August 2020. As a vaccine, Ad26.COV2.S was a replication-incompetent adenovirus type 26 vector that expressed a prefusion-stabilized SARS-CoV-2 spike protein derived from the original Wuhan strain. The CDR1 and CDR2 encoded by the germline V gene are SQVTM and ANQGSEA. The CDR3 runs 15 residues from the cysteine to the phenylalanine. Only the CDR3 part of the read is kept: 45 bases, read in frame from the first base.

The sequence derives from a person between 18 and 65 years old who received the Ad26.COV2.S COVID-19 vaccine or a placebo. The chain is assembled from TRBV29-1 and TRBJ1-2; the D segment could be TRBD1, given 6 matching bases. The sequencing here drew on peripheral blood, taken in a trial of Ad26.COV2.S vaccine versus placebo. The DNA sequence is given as TGCAGCGTCGAAGGGGGGCTAAACAGGGACTATGGCTACACCTTC. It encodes CSVEGGLNRDYGYTF.